Below are 20 T cell receptor beta chains sequenced from a single sample in a study of control samples from healthy donors and cancer patients. The repertoire was sequenced with immunoSEQ multiplex PCR; TCRdb's copy has only in-frame clones and lacks some. This table holds 70,000 to 80,000 clones, roughly 87% found once. Sequencing was carried out using blood. These receptors all stem from a woman between 45 and 60 years old in good health.

This chain connects TRBV5-4 to TRBJ1-5; no clear D gene. Trimming removed 4 bases from V and 5 bases from J, with 13 bases in between. The length of the CDR3 is 14 residues. In germline, CDR1 is SGHNT, CDR2 YYREEE (reference sequence). This chain's CDR3 is CASSLGSHDQPQHF. As DNA, the CDR3 is TGTGCCAGCAGCCTCGGATCTCATGATCAGCCCCAGCATTTT.

CDR3 sequence reads: CASNLGWLNYGYTF. The DNA for the CDR3 is TGTGCCAGCAACTTGGGATGGTTGAACTATGGCTACACCTTC. The gene calls are TRBV7-9 and TRBJ1-2; D is ambiguous. Per the germline V gene, CDR1 is SEHNR and CDR2 is FQNEAQ (reference sequence). The CDR3 consists of 14 residues. Deletions cut 7 bases from V and 2 bases from J, with 14 bases between.

J is TRBJ2-1 and V is TRBV5-1; D may be TRBD2 (6 bases). The CDR3 length is 18 residues. V was trimmed by 4 bases and J by 8 bases, leaving 28 bases between them. CDR1 is SGHRS and CDR2 is YFSETQ in the germline V gene. The CDR3 region has the DNA TGCGCCAGCAGCGGGGTCCTCCCAGGGAGGACGGGTCCTCATGAGCAGTTCTTC. Its translation is CASSGVLPGRTGPHEQFF.

V is TRBV30 and J is TRBJ1-5; 8 positions agree with TRBD1. The CDR3 covers 13 residues. The V segment lost 1 base and the J segment 4 bases; nucleotides outside the gene matches: 0. Germline CDR1 GTSNPN, CDR2 SVGIG (reference sequence). CDR3 sequence reads: CAWSGTGNQPQHF. CDR3 DNA sequence: TGTGCCTGGAGTGGGACAGGGAATCAGCCCCAGCATTTT.

The rearrangement links TRBV7-6 to TRBJ2-2; TRBD2 matches at 8 bases. V dropped 1 base and J dropped 6; count of bases not matched to a gene: 7. There are 16 residues in the CDR3. The V gene's germline CDR1 is SGHVS and CDR2 FNYEAQ. CDR3 in DNA: TGTGCCAGCAGCTTAGAGTCCGGGAGGGCTGCCGGGGAGCTGTTTTTT. Its translation: CASSLESGRAAGELFF.

The chain links TRBV7-3 to TRBJ2-1; 13 positions agree with TRBD2. The CDR3 has 14 amino acids. CDR1 is SGHTA, CDR2 FQGTGA, per germline. With V trimmed by 4 bases and J by 8 bases, 2 bases remained unmatched. This chain's CDR3 is CASSWTSGSDEQFF. For the CDR3, the DNA is TGTGCCAGCAGCTGGACTAGCGGGAGCGATGAGCAGTTCTTC.

This clone has just a few counts. This rearrangement joins TRBV29-1 to TRBJ1-1; a weak D match, TRBD1 (5 bases). CDR1 and CDR2 (germline): SQVTM, ANQGSEA. The CDR3 consists of 15 residues. V shed 8 bases and J shed 5 bases, with 24 bases lying between them. The CDR3 here is CSTSEGSGGMTEAFF. The CDR3, as DNA: TGCAGCACATCCGAGGGGTCGGGCGGGATGACTGAAGCTTTCTTT. The complete variable domain, with remaining parts taken from reference TRBV29-1 and TRBJ1-1, reads SAVISQKPSRDICQRGTSLTIQCQVDSQVTMMFWYRQQPGQSLTLIATANQGSEATYESGFVIDKFPISRPNLTFSTLTVSNMSPEDSSIYLCSTSEGSGGMTEAFFGQGTRLTVV.

The chain links TRBV5-5 to TRBJ2-2; D might be TRBD1 (6 bases). The germline gives CDR1 SGHKS, CDR2 YYEKEE (reference sequence). Trimming pared 4 bases from V and 1 base from J, leaving 11 bases between. This CDR3 is built from 15 residues. Here the CDR3 DNA reads TGTGCCAGCAGCCGACCGGGACAGAACACCGGGGAGCTGTTTTTT. It is translated as CASSRPGQNTGELFF. Variable domain in full (rest from reference TRBV5-5 and TRBJ2-2): DAGVTQSPTHLIKTRGQQVTLRCSPISGHKSVSWYQQVLGQGPQFIFQYYEKEERGRGNFPDRFSARQFPNYSSELNVNALLLGDSALYLCASSRPGQNTGELFFGEGSRLTVL.

The V and J genes are TRBV19 and TRBJ1-2, with 7 bases matching TRBD1. V shed 5 bases and J 4 bases; nucleotides not matched to a gene: 16. This CDR3 has 17 amino acids. Germline values: CDR1 LNHDA, CDR2 SQIVND (reference sequence). The DNA for the CDR3 is TGTGCCAGTAGTCCTCACCATACAGGGGTAGTAGGCTATGGCTACACCTTC. Protein sequence: CASSPHHTGVVGYGYTF.

The V gene is TRBV14, the J gene TRBJ1-6; D possibly corresponds to TRBD1 (6 bases). The V gene lost 2 bases and the J gene lost 7 bases, with 9 bases spanning the gap. CDR1 and CDR2 from the germline V gene are SGHDN and FVKESK. The CDR3 is 14 residues long. The chain's CDR3 is CASSQTGRNSPLHF. The CDR3 DNA is TGTGCCAGCAGCCAAACAGGGAGAAATTCACCCCTCCACTTT. The whole variable domain, filled in from reference TRBV14 and TRBJ1-6, reads EAGVTQFPSHSVIEKGQTVTLRCDPISGHDNLYWYRRVMGKEIKFLLHFVKESKQDESGMPNNRFLAERTGGTYSTLKVQPAELEDSGVYFCASSQTGRNSPLHFGNGTRLTVT.

The J gene is TRBJ2-5, the V gene TRBV19; 10 positions agree with TRBD1. Losses at the gene ends were 8 bases for V and 3 bases for J; bases not matched to a gene: 12. CDR3 length: 16 residues. Germline V gene sequence: CDR1 LNHDA, CDR2 SQIVND (reference sequence). Here the CDR3 reads CASRPRGGTGEETQYF. As DNA, the CDR3 is TGTGCCAGTCGCCCCAGGGGGGGGACAGGGGAAGAGACCCAGTACTTC.

The chain has TRBV29-1 and TRBJ2-5; tentatively, D is TRBD2 (5 bases). The CDR3 totals 11 residues. The ends were cut back, 7 bases at V and 5 bases at J, with 11 bases in the middle. Germline loops: CDR1 SQVTM, CDR2 ANQGSEA. In DNA form, the CDR3 reads TGCAGCGCGGAGGATCGGGAGACCCAGTACTTC. It specifies CSAEDRETQYF.

V gene TRBV10-3 combines with J gene TRBJ2-6; the D gene is possibly TRBD1 (5 bases). Per the germline V gene, CDR1 is ENHRY and CDR2 is SYGVKD. The CDR3 consists of 15 residues. V lost 8 bases to trimming and J lost 0 bases, with 11 bases between them. CDR3 in amino acids: CAISRVSSGANVLTF. The CDR3 bases are TGTGCCATCTCCAGGGTAAGCTCTGGGGCCAACGTCCTGACTTTC.

The chain combines TRBV28 with TRBJ2-3; weak D call: TRBD2 (7 bases). Germline CDR1 and CDR2: MDHEN and SYDVKM. The CDR3 totals 12 residues. CDR3 amino acids: CACRGAADTQYF. The CDR3 nucleotides read TGTGCGTGTCGGGGGGCGGCAGATACGCAGTATTTT.

This chain links TRBV6-5 with TRBJ2-7; D not resolved. Germline lookup yields CDR1 MNHEY and CDR2 SVGAGI. V dropped 5 bases and J dropped 0 bases, with 14 bases sitting between them. The CDR3 has 15 residues. CDR3 sequence reads: CASSRSVSSSYEQYF. The CDR3 DNA follows: TGTGCCAGCAGTAGGTCGGTCAGTAGCTCCTACGAGCAGTACTTC.

This sequence joins TRBV4-1 and TRBJ1-6; D is possibly TRBD1 (5 bases). V was shortened by 1 base and J by 4 bases, with 5 bases between the two germline ends. Germline-derived CDR1 and CDR2 are MGHRA and YSYEKL. This CDR3 is built from 14 residues. The CDR3 spells CASSQGQYNSPLHF. CDR3 in DNA: TGCGCCAGCAGCCAAGGACAGTATAATTCACCCCTCCACTTT.

The gene calls are TRBV24-1 and TRBJ2-1; D unclear. The CDR3 length is 11 residues. CDR1 KGHDR and CDR2 SFDVKD come from the germline V gene. Trimming pared 5 bases from V and 9 bases from J, leaving 7 bases between. This CDR3 reads CATSGLIEQFF. For the CDR3, the DNA is TGTGCCACCAGTGGTCTGATTGAGCAGTTCTTC.

The CDR3 bases are TGTGCCAGCAGCACTAGGGACTACGAGCAGTACTTC. Translation gives CASSTRDYEQYF. J is TRBJ2-7 and V is TRBV11-1; weak D call: TRBD2 (5 bases). V was shortened by 5 bases and J by 3 bases, with 8 bases between the two germline ends. Germline V lookup: CDR1 SGHAT, CDR2 FQDESV (reference sequence). The CDR3 extends over 12 amino acids.

This clone was detected only a few times. The chain's CDR3 is CASNEIAGDTQYF. CDR3 DNA: TGTGCCAGCAATGAAATAGCGGGAGATACGCAGTATTTT. The rearrangement links TRBV28 to TRBJ2-3, with TRBD2 matching over 7 bases. This CDR3 spans 13 amino acids. Germline V gene sequence: CDR1 MDHEN, CDR2 SYDVKM. V lost 7 bases to trimming and J lost 5 bases; unmatched junction nucleotides: 6. The whole variable domain, filled in from reference TRBV28 and TRBJ2-3, reads DVKVTQSSRYLVKRTGEKVFLECVQDMDHENMFWYRQDPGLGLRLIYFSYDVKMKEKGDIPEGYSVSREKKERFSLILESASTNQTSMYLCASNEIAGDTQYFGPGTRLTVL.

The chain carries TRBV28 and TRBJ2-5; either TRBD1 or TRBD2 may fit D (5 bases each). CDR1 MDHEN and CDR2 SYDVKM come from the germline V gene. Trimming removed 2 bases at V and 5 bases at J, with 18 bases between. This CDR3 comprises 16 residues. The CDR3 here is CASSLLLPGSGETQYF. The CDR3 nucleotides read TGTGCCAGCAGTTTACTACTCCCAGGGTCGGGGGAGACCCAGTACTTC.